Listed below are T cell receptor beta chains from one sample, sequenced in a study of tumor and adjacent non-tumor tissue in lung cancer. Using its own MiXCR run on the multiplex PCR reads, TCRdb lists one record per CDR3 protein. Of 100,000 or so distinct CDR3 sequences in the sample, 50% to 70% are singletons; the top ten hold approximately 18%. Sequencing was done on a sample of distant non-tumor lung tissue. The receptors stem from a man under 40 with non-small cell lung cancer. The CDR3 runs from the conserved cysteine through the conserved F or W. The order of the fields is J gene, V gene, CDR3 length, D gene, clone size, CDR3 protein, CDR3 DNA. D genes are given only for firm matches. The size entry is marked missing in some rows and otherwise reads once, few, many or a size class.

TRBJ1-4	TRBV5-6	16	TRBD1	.	CASSLWGQVGREKLLF	TGTGCCAGCAGCTTGTGGGGACAGGTAGGTCGCGAAAAACTGCTTTTT
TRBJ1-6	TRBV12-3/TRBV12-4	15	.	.	CASSISGEGNSPLHF	TGTGCCAGCAGTATATCAGGGGAGGGGAATTCACCCCTCCATTTT
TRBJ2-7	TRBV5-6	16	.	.	CTNSSLWEGASHEQYF	TGTACCAACAGCTCCCTATGGGAGGGGGCCTCTCACGAGCAGTACTTC
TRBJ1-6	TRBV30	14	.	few	CAWSRDTTNSPLHF	TGTGCCTGGAGCAGAGACACAACAAACTCACCCCTCCACTTT
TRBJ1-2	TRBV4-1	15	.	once	CASSQSTGYNYDYTF	TGCGCCAGCAGCCAAAGCACAGGATACAATTATGACTACACCTTC
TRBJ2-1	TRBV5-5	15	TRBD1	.	CASSTGVVIYNVQFF	TGTGCCAGTAGTACAGGGGTAGTGATATATAATGTGCAGTTCTTC
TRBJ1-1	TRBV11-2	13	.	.	CANSLVQYTEAFF	TGTGCCAACAGCTTAGTTCAGTACACTGAAGCTTTCTTT
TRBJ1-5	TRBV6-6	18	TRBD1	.	CASSAGTGTYYNNQSHHF	TGTGCCAGCAGCGCCGGGACAGGGACTTATTATAACAATCAGTCCCATCATTTT
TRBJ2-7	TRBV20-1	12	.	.	CSAPRGAYKQYF	TGCAGTGCCCCCCGGGGTGCCTACAAGCAATACTTC
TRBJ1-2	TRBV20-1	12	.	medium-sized	CSASTGPVGYTF	TGCAGTGCTAGCACAGGGCCAGTTGGCTACACCTTC
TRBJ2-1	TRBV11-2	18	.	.	CVGSLGRGNPSSYNEQFF	TGTGTCGGCAGCTTAGGTCGAGGCAACCCGAGCTCCTACAATGAGCAGTTCTTC
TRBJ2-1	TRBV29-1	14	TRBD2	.	CIVSPGGNFNEQFF	TGCATCGTGTCCCCGGGAGGAAACTTCAATGAGCAGTTCTTC
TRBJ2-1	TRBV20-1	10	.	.	CTARYNEQFF	TGCACTGCGAGATACAATGAGCAGTTCTTC
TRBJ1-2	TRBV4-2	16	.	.	CASSQGMDKFNYGCTF	TGTGCCAGCAGCCAAGGAATGGACAAATTTAACTATGGCTGCACCTTC
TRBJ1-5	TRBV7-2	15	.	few	CASSLEGSQNQPQHF	TGTGCCAGCAGCTTAGAAGGGAGTCAGAATCAGCCCCAGCATTTT
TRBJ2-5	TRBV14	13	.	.	CVSSQDLGRTQYF	TGTGTCAGCAGCCAAGACCTTGGGAGGACCCAGTACTTC
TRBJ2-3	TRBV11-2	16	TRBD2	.	CASSLDLAGSTDTQYF	TGTGCCAGCAGCTTAGATCTAGCGGGGAGCACAGATACGCAGTATTTT
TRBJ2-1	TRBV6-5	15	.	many	CASSYASAAYNEQFF	TGTGCCAGCAGTTACGCAAGCGCGGCCTACAATGAGCAGTTCTTC
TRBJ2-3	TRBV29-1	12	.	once	CSVWDNTDTQYF	TGCAGCGTCTGGGACAATACAGATACGCAGTATTTT
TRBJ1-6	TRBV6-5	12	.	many	CASRQTNSPLHF	TGTGCCAGCAGGCAGACTAATTCACCCCTCCACTTT
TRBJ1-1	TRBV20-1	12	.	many	CSASARDTEAFF	TGCAGTGCTAGTGCGAGGGACACTGAAGCTTTCTTT
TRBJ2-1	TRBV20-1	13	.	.	CSAISTEPDEQFF	TGCAGCGCTATCTCGACGGAGCCAGACGAGCAGTTCTTC
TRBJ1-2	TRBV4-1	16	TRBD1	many	CASSPSPTGVGYGYTF	TGCGCCAGCAGCCCTTCCCCGACAGGGGTGGGCTATGGCTACACCTTC
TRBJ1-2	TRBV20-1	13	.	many	CSASTAGVRGYTF	TGCAGTGCTAGTACAGCGGGGGTGCGGGGCTACACCTTC
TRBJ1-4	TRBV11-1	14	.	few	CASSLDGEDEKLFF	TGTGCCAGCAGCTTGGACGGCGAGGATGAAAAACTGTTTTTT
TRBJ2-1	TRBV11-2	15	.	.	CASSFVAGRNSEQFF	TGTGCCAGCAGCTTTGTTGCGGGAAGGAATAGTGAGCAGTTCTTC
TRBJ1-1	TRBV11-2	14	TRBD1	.	CASSSPTGRTEAFF	TGTGCCAGCAGCTCCCCGACAGGGCGCACTGAAGCTTTCTTT
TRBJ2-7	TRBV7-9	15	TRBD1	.	CTSSPLGQGINEQYF	TGTACCAGCAGCCCTCTGGGACAGGGAATCAACGAGCAGTACTTC
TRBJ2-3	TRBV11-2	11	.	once	CARSFTDTQYF	TGTGCCAGGAGCTTCACGGATACGCAGTATTTT
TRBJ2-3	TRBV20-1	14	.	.	CSALLAGSTDTQCF	TGCAGTGCTTTACTAGCTGGGAGCACAGATACGCAGTGTTTT
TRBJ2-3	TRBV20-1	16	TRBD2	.	CSARDEQRDPLGTQCF	TGCAGTGCTAGAGATGAACAGCGGGACCCGCTTGGTACGCAATGTTTT
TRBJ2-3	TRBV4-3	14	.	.	CASSQDQGIDTQYF	TGCGCAAGCAGCCAAGACCAGGGCATAGATACGCAGTATTTT
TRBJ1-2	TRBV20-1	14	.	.	CSVPLLGGDYGCTF	.
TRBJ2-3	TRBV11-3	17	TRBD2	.	CASSFRSSGNGTDTQYF	TGTGCCAGCAGCTTTCGGTCTAGCGGAAATGGCACAGATACGCAGTATTTT
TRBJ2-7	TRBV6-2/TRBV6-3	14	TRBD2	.	CPSSLLAGLYEQYF	TGTCCCAGCAGTCTACTAGCGGGACTATATGAGCAGTACTTC
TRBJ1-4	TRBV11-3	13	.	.	CASSLTRGENLFF	TGTGCCAGCAGTCTTACTAGGGGCGAAAATCTGTTTTTT
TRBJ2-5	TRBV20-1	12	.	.	CSARVGAKTQYF	TGCAGTGCTAGAGTCGGGGCGAAGACCCAGTATTTC
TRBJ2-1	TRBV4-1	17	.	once	CASSQENEGVSYIEQFF	TGCGCCAGCAGCCAAGAGAATGAGGGAGTTTCCTACATTGAGCAGTTCTTC
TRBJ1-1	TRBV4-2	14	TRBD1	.	CVSSLGQVNTEAFF	TGTGTCAGCAGCCTAGGACAGGTGAACACTGAAGCTTTCTTT
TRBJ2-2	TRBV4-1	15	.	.	CASSCRGANTGELFF	TGCGCCAGCAGCTGCCGGGGGGCGAACACCGGGGAGCTCTTTTTT
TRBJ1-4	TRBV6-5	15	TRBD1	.	CAGSFTTGPNERLFF	TGTGCCGGCAGTTTTACGACAGGGCCTAATGAAAGACTGTTTTTT
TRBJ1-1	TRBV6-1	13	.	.	CATRGRRPTEAFF	TGTGCCACACGGGGCCGTCGACCCACTGAAGCTTTCTTT
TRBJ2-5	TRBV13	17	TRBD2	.	CTSSPGLAGGFQETQYF	TGTACCAGCAGCCCGGGACTAGCGGGGGGGTTCCAAGAGACCCAGTACTTC
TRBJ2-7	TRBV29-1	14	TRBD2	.	CSVTSSGSLYEQYF	TGTAGCGTCACGTCTAGCGGGAGCCTCTACGAGCAGTACTTT
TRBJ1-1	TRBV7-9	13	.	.	CASSPREGQKAIF	TGTGCCAGTAGCCCGAGAGAAGGTCAGAAAGCTATCTTT
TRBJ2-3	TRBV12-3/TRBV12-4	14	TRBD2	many	CASSLAGGPHTQYF	TGTGCCAGCAGTTTGGCGGGGGGCCCACATACGCAGTATTTT
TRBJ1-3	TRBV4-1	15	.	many	CASSQDRSSGNTIYF	TGCGCCAGCAGCCAAGACAGGAGCTCTGGAAACACCATATATTTT
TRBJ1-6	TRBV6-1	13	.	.	CASSEGLNSPLHF	TGTGCCAGCAGTGAAGGTCTGAATTCACCCCTTCACTTT
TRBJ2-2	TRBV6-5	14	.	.	CARRKQGARGELYF	TGTGCCAGGAGAAAACAGGGGGCGCGGGGGGAGCTGTATTTT
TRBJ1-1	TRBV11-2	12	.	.	CVSSFYEGEAFF	TGTGTCAGCAGCTTCTATGAGGGTGAAGCTTTCTTT
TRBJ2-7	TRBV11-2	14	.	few	CASSLGEGGYEQHF	TGTGCCAGCAGCTTAGGGGAAGGAGGCTACGAGCAGCACTTC
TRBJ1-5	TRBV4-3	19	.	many	CASSQDLIRGGYSNQPQHF	TGCGCCAGCAGCCAAGATCTCATCCGGGGCGGCTATAGCAATCAGCCCCAGCATTTT
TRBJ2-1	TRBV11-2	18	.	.	CASSLVWGAGADYNEPFF	.
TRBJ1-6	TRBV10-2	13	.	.	CANSEQGNSPLHF	TGCGCCAACAGTGAGCAGGGTAATTCACCCCTCCACTTT